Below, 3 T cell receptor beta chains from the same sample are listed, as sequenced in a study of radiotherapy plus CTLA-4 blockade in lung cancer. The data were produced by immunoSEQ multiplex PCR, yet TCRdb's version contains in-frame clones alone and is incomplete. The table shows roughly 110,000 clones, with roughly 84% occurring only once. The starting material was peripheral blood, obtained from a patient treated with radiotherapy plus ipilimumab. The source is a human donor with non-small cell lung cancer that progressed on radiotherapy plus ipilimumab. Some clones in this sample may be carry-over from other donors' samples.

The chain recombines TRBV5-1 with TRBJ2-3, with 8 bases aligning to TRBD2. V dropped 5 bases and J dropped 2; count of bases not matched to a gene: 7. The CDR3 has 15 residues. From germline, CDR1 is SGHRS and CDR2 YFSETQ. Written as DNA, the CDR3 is TGCGCCAGCAGTTATAGCGGGGCCGACACAGATACGCAGTATTTT. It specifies CASSYSGADTDTQYF. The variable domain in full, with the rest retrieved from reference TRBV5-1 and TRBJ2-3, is KAGVTQTPRYLIKTRGQQVTLSCSPISGHRSVSWYQQTPGQGLQFLFEYFSETQRNKGNFPGRFSGRQFSNSRSEMNVSTLELGDSALYLCASSYSGADTDTQYFGPGTRLTVL.

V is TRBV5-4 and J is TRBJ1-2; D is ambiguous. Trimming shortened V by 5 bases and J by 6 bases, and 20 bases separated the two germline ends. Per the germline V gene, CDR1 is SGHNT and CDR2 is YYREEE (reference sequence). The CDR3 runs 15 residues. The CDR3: CASSFAVARLDGYTF. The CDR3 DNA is TGTGCCAGCAGTTTCGCAGTAGCAAGGCTAGATGGCTACACCTTC.

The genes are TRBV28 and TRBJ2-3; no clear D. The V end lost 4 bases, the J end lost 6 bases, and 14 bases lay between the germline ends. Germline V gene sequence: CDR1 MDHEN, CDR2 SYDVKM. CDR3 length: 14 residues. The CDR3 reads CASSSHFGGDTQYF. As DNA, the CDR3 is TGTGCCAGCAGTTCCCACTTCGGTGGGGATACGCAGTATTTT.